Listed here are 28 T cell receptor beta chains from one sample, sequenced in a study of CD8+CD57+ T cells in acquired aplastic anemia. Template material for TCR beta VDJ and CDR3 profiling consisted of genomic DNA. MiXCR, applied by TCRdb to the reads, yields one record per CDR3 protein. The sample includes 35,000 to 50,000 distinct CDR3 sequences, around 67% seen only once; the top ten take about a quarter. The source material was sorted CD4+, CD8+, or CD8+CD57+ T cells (not recorded which) from PBMCs. The receptor source for this set is a human donor in good health, serving as a control.

The rearrangement links TRBV15 to TRBJ1-1, with TRBD1 identical over 7 bases. Per germline, CDR1 LNHNV and CDR2 YYDKDF (reference sequence). The CDR3 loop spans 15 amino acids. V lost 1 base to trimming and J lost 2 bases; unmatched junction nucleotides: 4. This CDR3 is CATSRGGTANTEAFF. CDR3 DNA: TGTGCCACCAGCAGAGGCGGGACAGCAAACACTGAAGCTTTCTTT.

The CDR3 is CASSTMGQGSYGYTF. The DNA of the CDR3 is TGTGCCAGTAGTACCATGGGACAGGGGAGCTATGGCTACACCTTC. This chain connects TRBV19 to TRBJ1-2; TRBD1 matches 10 bases. Unmatched junction bases numbered 6, after V lost 4 bases and J lost 4 bases. The CDR3 runs to 15 residues. Germline V gene sequence: CDR1 LNHDA, CDR2 SQIVND (reference sequence).

This clonotype was recorded once. The V call is TRBV25-1, the J call TRBJ2-1; D tentatively reads TRBD1 or TRBD2 (5 bases each). This CDR3 is built from 13 residues. Trimming took 1 base from V and 5 from J, leaving 6 bases between them. From germline, CDR1 is MGHDK and CDR2 SYGVNS. The CDR3 loop is CASSEWGNNEQFF. As DNA, the CDR3 is TGTGCCAGCAGTGAATGGGGGAACAATGAGCAGTTCTTC.

This clonotype was seen a handful of times. J is TRBJ1-4 and V is TRBV15; TRBD1 might be the D (5 bases). Germline V gene data show CDR1 as LNHNV and CDR2 as YYDKDF (reference sequence). CDR3 length: 12 amino acids. Between the trimmed V and J ends, which lost 5 bases and 8 bases, there was a span of 9 bases. The CDR3 DNA sequence: TGTGCCACCAGCGCAGGGTCGGAAAAACTGTTTTTT. Residues: CATSAGSEKLFF.

This chain uses TRBV20-1 with TRBJ2-7; 10 bases are shared with TRBD2. The CDR3 is 14 residues long. V was pared by 2 bases and J by 6 bases, with 7 bases of the junction left unmatched. Germline V CDR1 and CDR2: DFQATT, SNEGSKA (reference sequence). The CDR3 DNA reads TGCAGTGCTAGACACCCGGGACTAGCGAGCGAGCAGTACTTC. Amino acids: CSARHPGLASEQYF.

This clonotype was picked up a small number of times. The chain carries TRBV15 and TRBJ1-6; tentatively, D is TRBD1 (6 bases). V lost 1 base and J lost 6, with 16 bases in between. CDR3 size: 17 residues. Germline CDR1 reads LNHNV; CDR2 reads YYDKDF (reference sequence). DNA of the CDR3: TGTGCCACCAGCAGAGGACAGGTCCTTGCTTCTAATTCACCCCTCCACTTT. Amino acids: CATSRGQVLASNSPLHF.

The chain is built from TRBV5-8 and TRBJ1-6, with D maybe TRBD1 (5 bases). The CDR3 runs to 15 residues. Trimming left V 2 bases short and J 5 bases short, with 11 bases between. Germline V lookup: CDR1 SGHTS, CDR2 YDEGEE. In DNA form, the CDR3 reads TGTGCCAGCAGCTTAGAGTCAGGGCATAATTCACCCCTCCACTTT. Translated, it gives CASSLESGHNSPLHF. Together with reference TRBV5-8 and TRBJ1-6, the CDR3 gives the full variable domain: EAGVTQSPTHLIKTRGQQATLRCSPISGHTSVYWYQQALGLGLQFLLWYDEGEERNRGNFPPRFSGRQFPNYSSELNVNALELEDSALYLCASSLESGHNSPLHFGNGTRLTVT.

The rearrangement uses TRBV10-2 and TRBJ2-7; 7 bases fit TRBD1. This CDR3 has 16 residues. J lost 4 bases, V lost 8 bases, and 17 bases had no gene match. Germline V lookup: CDR1 WSHSY, CDR2 SAAADI. In nucleotides, the CDR3 is TGCGCCAGCCTTTCCCTGGACAGGAAGAGAGGATACGAGCAGTACTTC. As protein: CASLSLDRKRGYEQYF.

This clonotype occurred a few times. This chain uses TRBV7-9 with TRBJ1-2; the D gene is possibly TRBD1 (6 bases). Trimming left V 2 bases short and J 5 bases short, with 12 bases between. CDR1 is SEHNR and CDR2 is FQNEAQ in the germline V gene (reference sequence). This CDR3 spans 14 amino acids. The CDR3 DNA reads TGTGCCAGCAGCTTATGGCAGGGGATTTATGGCTACACCTTC. The encoded protein is CASSLWQGIYGYTF.

The rearrangement joins TRBV7-9 to TRBJ1-1; 7 nucleotides agree with TRBD1. Germline values: CDR1 SEHNR, CDR2 FQNEAQ (reference sequence). The CDR3 contains 12 residues. V lost 5 bases to trimming and J lost 6 bases; unmatched junction nucleotides: 3. The CDR3 loop is CASSLQGAEAFF. The CDR3 DNA is TGTGCCAGCAGCCTGCAGGGGGCTGAAGCTTTCTTT. The complete variable domain, with remaining parts taken from reference TRBV7-9 and TRBJ1-1, reads DTGVSQNPRHKITKRGQNVTFRCDPISEHNRLYWYRQTLGQGPEFLTYFQNEAQLEKSRLLSDRFSAERPKGSFSTLEIQRTEQGDSAMYLCASSLQGAEAFFGQGTRLTVV.

This clonotype has just a few counts. The rearrangement uses TRBV29-1 and TRBJ2-1; 13 bases are shared with TRBD2. Germline CDR1 SQVTM, CDR2 ANQGSEA. V lost 5 bases and J lost 15; bases outside the gene matches: 7. The CDR3 is 12 residues long. CDR3 region: CSVLGLAGSRFF. DNA of the CDR3: TGCAGCGTTCTGGGACTAGCGGGAAGTAGGTTCTTC.

The chain combines TRBV9 with TRBJ2-7; 11 bases are shared with TRBD2. V shed 4 bases, J shed 1 base, and the junction held 10 bases outside the gene matches. This CDR3 has 17 residues. CDR1 SGDLS and CDR2 YYNGEE come from the germline V gene. This CDR3 is CASSPIAGGPQSYEQYF. The CDR3 coding sequence is TGTGCCAGCAGCCCTATAGCGGGGGGGCCCCAGTCCTACGAGCAGTACTTC.

This clonotype showed up many times. The chain has TRBV27 and TRBJ1-3; 9 bases match TRBD1. The CDR3 spans 15 residues. From germline, CDR1 is MNHEY and CDR2 SMNVEV (reference sequence). V shed 5 bases and J 4 bases; nucleotides not matched to a gene: 6. This chain's CDR3 is CASSNTGTGGNTIYF. CDR3 coding DNA: TGTGCCAGCAGTAACACCGGGACAGGGGGAAACACCATATATTTT.

The V and J genes are TRBV7-2 and TRBJ1-2; D may be TRBD1 (5 bases). The CDR3 is 15 amino acids. CDR1 and CDR2 (germline): SGHTA, FQGNSA. Trimming shortened V by 2 bases and J by 0 bases, and 10 bases separated the two germline ends. The CDR3 is CASSLQGASNYGYTF. Here the CDR3 DNA reads TGTGCCAGCAGCTTACAGGGCGCCTCTAACTATGGCTACACCTTC.

J is TRBJ2-7 and V is TRBV7-6; 10 nucleotides align to TRBD1. CDR3 length: 15 amino acids. Trimming cost V 6 bases and J 2 bases; bases outside gene matches: 7. Germline-derived CDR1 and CDR2 are SGHVS and FNYEAQ. CDR3 coding DNA: TGTGCCAGCAGGAAGACAGGGGGCTCGACCTACGAGCAGTACTTC. Translating gives CASRKTGGSTYEQYF.

This clonotype was observed a handful of times. The CDR3 DNA sequence: TGTGCCACCAGCATCCGCCGGGACACACCTGAAGCTTTCTTT. It translates to CATSIRRDTPEAFF. The V gene is TRBV15, the J gene TRBJ1-1, with D possibly being TRBD1 (6 bases). CDR1 and CDR2 (germline): LNHNV, YYDKDF (reference sequence). Trimming cost V 4 bases and J 6 bases, with 15 bases left between them. The CDR3 has 14 amino acids.

This clonotype was seen only once. The genes are TRBV2 and TRBJ1-3; D perhaps matches TRBD1 (5 bases). Germline V gene lookup returns CDR1 SNHLY and CDR2 FYNNEI. V was pared by 6 bases and J by 8 bases, with 17 bases between. This CDR3 region has 14 residues. The CDR3 DNA reads TGTGCCAGCAGCATAAAACAGGCTCGCGACACCATATATTTT. Translated, it gives CASSIKQARDTIYF. Full variable domain (remainder filled in from reference TRBV2 and TRBJ1-3): EPEVTQTPSHQVTQMGQEVILRCVPISNHLYFYWYRQILGQKVEFLVSFYNNEISEKSEIFDDQFSVERPDGSNFTLKIRSTKLEDSAMYFCASSIKQARDTIYFGEGSWLTVV.

The chain employs TRBV4-2 and TRBJ1-2; D is possibly TRBD1 (6 bases). The germline V and J ends were trimmed by 1 base and 6 bases, with 18 bases remaining between them. Germline V gene lookup returns CDR1 LGHNA and CDR2 YNFKEQ. The CDR3 runs to 16 residues. The CDR3 DNA sequence: TGTGCCAGCAGCCAAGGTTCCGGGACACAACCCCATGGCTACACCTTC. Encoded protein: CASSQGSGTQPHGYTF.

V is TRBV24-1 and J is TRBJ2-5; D uncertain. Trimming left V 4 bases short and J 1 base short, with 3 bases between. The V gene's germline CDR1 is KGHDR and CDR2 SFDVKD. The CDR3 extends over 12 amino acids. In DNA form, the CDR3 reads TGTGCCACCAGTGAGCTCCAAGAGACCCAGTACTTC. This encodes CATSELQETQYF.

Remarks on this clonotype: An end of the junction does not agree with germline; a read error may underlie this. This chain connects TRBV14 to TRBJ2-1, with D possibly matching TRBD1 (6 bases). The CDR3 covers 16 residues. The V gene's germline CDR1 is SGHDN and CDR2 FVKESK. The CDR3 DNA reads as TGTGCCCGCAGCCAAGATCGATGGCAGGGGAACAGTGAGCAGTTCTTC. Translation: CARSQDRWQGNSEQFF.

This clonotype was observed a few times. V usage is TRBV19 and J usage is TRBJ2-7; possibly TRBD1 or TRBD2 for D (6 bases each). CDR1 is LNHDA and CDR2 is SQIVND in the germline V gene (reference sequence). This CDR3 contains 14 residues. V lost 7 bases, J lost 5 bases, and 18 bases lay in between. CDR3 residues: CASTLRGQEDEQYF. The CDR3 DNA reads as TGTGCCAGTACCCTCCGGGGGCAGGAGGACGAGCAGTACTTC.

The chain links TRBV10-3 to TRBJ2-5; D remains unclear. Germline CDR1 and CDR2: ENHRY and SYGVKD. The length of the CDR3 is 14 residues. Trimming took off 4 bases at V and 1 base at J, with 10 bases between the two ends. CDR3: CAISVGGTQETQYF. In DNA form, the CDR3 reads TGTGCCATCAGTGTGGGCGGCACCCAAGAGACCCAGTACTTC.

The chain links TRBV9 to TRBJ2-1; D is ambiguous. The V and J ends lost 0 bases and 5 bases respectively, with 3 bases between them. Germline V gene data show CDR1 as SGDLS and CDR2 as YYNGEE. There are 12 residues in the CDR3. The CDR3 loop is CASSVEDNEQFF. The CDR3 DNA reads TGTGCCAGCAGCGTAGAAGACAATGAGCAGTTCTTC. The full variable domain, in which reference TRBV9 and TRBJ2-1 provide the parts outside the CDR3, is DSGVTQTPKHLITATGQRVTLRCSPRSGDLSVYWYQQSLDQGLQFLIQYYNGEERAKGNILERFSAQQFPDLHSELNLSSLELGDSALYFCASSVEDNEQFFGPGTRLTVL.

The CDR3 region has the DNA TGCAGCGTTAGCCGGGACAGGGTAGGCGAGCAGTACTTC. This encodes CSVSRDRVGEQYF. The V gene is TRBV29-1, the J gene TRBJ2-7; 9 positions match TRBD1. The CDR3 has 13 amino acids. The trim removed 5 bases at V and 6 bases at J, leaving 8 bases unmatched. Per germline, CDR1 SQVTM and CDR2 ANQGSEA.

The chain is built from TRBV2 and TRBJ2-3; D may be TRBD1 (6 bases). In germline, CDR1 is SNHLY, CDR2 FYNNEI. The CDR3 loop spans 15 amino acids. Trimming pared 6 bases from V and 4 bases from J, leaving 17 bases between. CDR3 in DNA: TGTGCCAGCAGGCAAGCGGCGACAGGCCCAGATACGCAGTATTTT. This sequence encodes CASRQAATGPDTQYF. Full variable domain (rest looked up from reference TRBV2 and TRBJ2-3): EPEVTQTPSHQVTQMGQEVILRCVPISNHLYFYWYRQILGQKVEFLVSFYNNEISEKSEIFDDQFSVERPDGSNFTLKIRSTKLEDSAMYFCASRQAATGPDTQYFGPGTRLTVL.

This chain uses TRBV5-1 with TRBJ2-3, with D unresolved. V was trimmed by 0 bases and J by 1 base, leaving 3 bases between them. In germline, CDR1 is SGHRS, CDR2 YFSETQ. This CDR3 has 13 residues. DNA of the CDR3: TGCGCCAGCAGCTTGGTGGGCACAGATACGCAGTATTTT. Protein: CASSLVGTDTQYF.

This clonotype has at least ten counts. The chain joins TRBV2 to TRBJ1-2, with 9 bases aligning to TRBD1. The CDR3 runs to 14 residues. V gave up 7 bases and J gave up 4 bases; unmatched junction bases: 7. The germline V gene encodes CDR1 SNHLY and CDR2 FYNNEI. Here the CDR3 DNA reads TGTGCCAGCAACCCGACAGGGGGGGGCTATGGCTACACCTTC. This translates into CASNPTGGGYGYTF.

The rearrangement links TRBV5-6 to TRBJ1-6, with D unresolved. V lost 6 bases, J lost 7 bases, and 17 bases lay in between. There are 15 residues in the CDR3. CDR1 is SGHDT, CDR2 YYEEEE, per germline. This chain's CDR3 is CASNLDADGNSPLHF. As DNA, the CDR3 is TGTGCCAGCAACCTAGACGCGGATGGAAATTCACCCCTCCACTTT.